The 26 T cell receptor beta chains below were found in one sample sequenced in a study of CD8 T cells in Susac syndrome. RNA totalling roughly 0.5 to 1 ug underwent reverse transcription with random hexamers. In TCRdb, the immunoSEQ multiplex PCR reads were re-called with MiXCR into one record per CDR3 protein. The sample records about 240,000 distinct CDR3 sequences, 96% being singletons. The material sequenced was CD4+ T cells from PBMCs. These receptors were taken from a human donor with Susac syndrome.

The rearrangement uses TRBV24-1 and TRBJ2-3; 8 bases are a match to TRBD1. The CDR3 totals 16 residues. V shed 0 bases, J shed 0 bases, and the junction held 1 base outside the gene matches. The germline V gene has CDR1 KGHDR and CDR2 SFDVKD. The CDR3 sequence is CATSDLHRGSTDTQYF. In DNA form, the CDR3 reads TGTGCCACCAGTGATTTGCACAGGGGGAGCACAGATACGCAGTATTTT.

In DNA, the CDR3 is TGTGCCAGCAGCTTAGTATTAGTAGGAATGGCGGAGCAGTTCTTC. Its protein product is CASSLVLVGMAEQFF. The chain couples TRBV7-8 to TRBJ2-1; D gene uncertain. This CDR3 region has 15 residues. CDR1 and CDR2 from the germline V gene are SGHVS and FQNEAQ. The germline V and J ends were trimmed by 1 base and 10 bases, with 17 bases remaining between them.

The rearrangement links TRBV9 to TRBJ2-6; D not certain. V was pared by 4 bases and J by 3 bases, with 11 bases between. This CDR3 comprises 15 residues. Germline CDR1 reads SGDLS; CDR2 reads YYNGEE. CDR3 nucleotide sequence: TGTGCCAGCAGCTATAGCAAAGGTGGGGCCAACGTCCTGACTTTC. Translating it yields CASSYSKGGANVLTF.

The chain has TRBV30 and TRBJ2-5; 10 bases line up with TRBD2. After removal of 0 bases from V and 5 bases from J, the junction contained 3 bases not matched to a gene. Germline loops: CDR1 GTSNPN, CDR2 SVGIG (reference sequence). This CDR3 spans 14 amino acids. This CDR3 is CAWSVLAGWETQYF. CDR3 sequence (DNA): TGTGCCTGGAGTGTACTAGCGGGATGGGAGACCCAGTACTTC.

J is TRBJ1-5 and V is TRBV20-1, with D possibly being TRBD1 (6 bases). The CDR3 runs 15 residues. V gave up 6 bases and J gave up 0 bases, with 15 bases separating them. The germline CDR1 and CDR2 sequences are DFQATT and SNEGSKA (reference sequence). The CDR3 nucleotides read TGCAGTGCCATTCCGACAGGCCTTAGCAATCAGCCCCAGCATTTT. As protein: CSAIPTGLSNQPQHF.

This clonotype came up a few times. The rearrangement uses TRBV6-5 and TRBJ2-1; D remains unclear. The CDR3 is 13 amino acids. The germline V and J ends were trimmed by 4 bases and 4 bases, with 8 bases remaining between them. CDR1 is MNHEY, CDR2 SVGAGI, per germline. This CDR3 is CASSLTRYNEQFF. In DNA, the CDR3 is TGTGCCAGCAGTTTGACACGTTACAATGAGCAGTTCTTC.

CDR3 DNA sequence: TGTGCCAGCAGCTTAGGGACACAGGGAATGGGAGAGACCCAGTACTTC. This codes for CASSLGTQGMGETQYF. V gene TRBV7-9 combines with J gene TRBJ2-5; possibly TRBD1 for D (6 bases). CDR3 length: 16 residues. The V gene lost 1 base and the J gene lost 4 bases, with 16 bases spanning the gap. Germline CDR1 SEHNR, CDR2 FQNEAQ (reference sequence).

DNA of the CDR3: TGTGCCAGCAGTGACGGTTCAGGGTGGTGCAATCAGCCCCAGCATTTT. Translated, it gives CASSDGSGWCNQPQHF. The chain is built from TRBV6-4 and TRBJ1-5; TRBD1 is a possible D gene (5 bases). The germline V gene encodes CDR1 MRHNA and CDR2 SNTAGT. This CDR3 is built from 16 residues. V dropped 2 bases and J dropped 2 bases, with 13 bases sitting between them.

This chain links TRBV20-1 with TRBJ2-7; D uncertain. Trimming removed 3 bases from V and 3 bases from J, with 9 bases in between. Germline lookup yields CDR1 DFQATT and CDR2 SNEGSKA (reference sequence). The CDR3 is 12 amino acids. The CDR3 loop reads CSARGRVYEQYF. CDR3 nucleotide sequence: TGCAGTGCTAGGGGTCGGGTCTACGAGCAGTACTTC.

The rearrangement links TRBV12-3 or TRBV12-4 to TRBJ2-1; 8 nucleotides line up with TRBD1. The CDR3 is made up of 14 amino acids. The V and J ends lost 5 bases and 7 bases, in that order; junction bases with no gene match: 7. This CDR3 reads CASSTPGQGNEQFF. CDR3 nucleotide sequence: TGTGCCAGCAGTACACCAGGACAGGGAAATGAGCAGTTCTTC.

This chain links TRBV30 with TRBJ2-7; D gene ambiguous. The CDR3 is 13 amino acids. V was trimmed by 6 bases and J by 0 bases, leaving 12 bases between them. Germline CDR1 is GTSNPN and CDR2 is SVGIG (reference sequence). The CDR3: CACETLSSYEQYF. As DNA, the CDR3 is TGTGCCTGCGAAACACTTAGCTCCTACGAGCAGTACTTC.

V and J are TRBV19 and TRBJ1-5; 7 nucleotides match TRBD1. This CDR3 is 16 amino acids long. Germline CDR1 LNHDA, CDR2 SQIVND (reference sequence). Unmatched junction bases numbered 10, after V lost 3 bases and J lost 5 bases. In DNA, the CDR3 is TGTGCCAGTAGTATTAGACGGGACAGTTGGGATCAGCCCCAGCATTTT. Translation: CASSIRRDSWDQPQHF.

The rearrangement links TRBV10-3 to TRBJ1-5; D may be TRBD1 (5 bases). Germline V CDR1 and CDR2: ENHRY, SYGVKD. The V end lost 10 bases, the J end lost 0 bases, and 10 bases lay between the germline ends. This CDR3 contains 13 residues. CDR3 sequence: CATQGDSNQPQHF. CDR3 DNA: TGTGCCACCCAGGGAGATAGCAATCAGCCCCAGCATTTT.

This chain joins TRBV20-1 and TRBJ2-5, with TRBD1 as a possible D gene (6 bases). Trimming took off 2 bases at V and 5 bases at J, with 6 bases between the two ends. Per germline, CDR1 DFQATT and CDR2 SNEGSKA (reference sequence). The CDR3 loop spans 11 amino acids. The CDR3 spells CSARRGETQYF. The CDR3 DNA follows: TGCAGTGCTAGAAGGGGGGAGACCCAGTACTTC.

The CDR3 protein is CASSSWPGTLNPGFSGANVLTF. The CDR3 DNA is TGTGCCAGCAGTTCATGGCCGGGGACATTGAATCCCGGATTCTCTGGGGCCAACGTCCTGACTTTC. This chain uses TRBV12-3 or TRBV12-4 with TRBJ2-6, with a possible D match to TRBD1 (6 bases). The germline V and J ends were trimmed by 4 bases and 0 bases, with 28 bases remaining between them. The CDR3 covers 22 residues.

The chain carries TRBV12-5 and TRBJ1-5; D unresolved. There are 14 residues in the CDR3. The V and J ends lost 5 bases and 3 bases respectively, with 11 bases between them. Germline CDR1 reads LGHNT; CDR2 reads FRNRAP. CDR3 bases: TGTGCTAGTGGTCCGGACGGACTCAATCAGCCCCAGCATTTT. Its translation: CASGPDGLNQPQHF.

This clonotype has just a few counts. The CDR3 sequence: CASSFERNQPQHF. The CDR3 bases are TGTGCCAGCAGTTTTGAGAGAAATCAGCCCCAGCATTTT. V and J are TRBV12-3 or TRBV12-4 and TRBJ1-5; D remains ambiguous. The CDR3 is 13 residues long. V lost 3 bases to trimming and J lost 4 bases, with 7 bases between them.

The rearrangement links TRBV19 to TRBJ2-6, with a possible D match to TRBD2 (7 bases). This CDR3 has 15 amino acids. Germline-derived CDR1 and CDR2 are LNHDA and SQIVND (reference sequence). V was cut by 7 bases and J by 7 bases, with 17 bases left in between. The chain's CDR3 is CASTMGGRSANVLTF. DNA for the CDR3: TGTGCCAGTACCATGGGGGGGCGATCCGCCAACGTCCTGACTTTC.

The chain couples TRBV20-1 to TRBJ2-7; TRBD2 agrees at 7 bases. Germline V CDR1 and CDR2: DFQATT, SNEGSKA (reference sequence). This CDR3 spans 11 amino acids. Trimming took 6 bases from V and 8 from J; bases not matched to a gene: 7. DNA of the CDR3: TGCAGTGCCGCACGGGAGGCCAAGCAGTACTTC. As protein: CSAAREAKQYF.

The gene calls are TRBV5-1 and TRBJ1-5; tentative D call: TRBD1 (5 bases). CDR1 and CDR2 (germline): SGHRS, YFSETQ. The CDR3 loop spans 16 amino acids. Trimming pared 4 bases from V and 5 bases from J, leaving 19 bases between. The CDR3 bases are TGCGCCAGCAGCCCAGGGATAAGAAGGTCGGATCAGCCCCAGCATTTT. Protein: CASSPGIRRSDQPQHF.

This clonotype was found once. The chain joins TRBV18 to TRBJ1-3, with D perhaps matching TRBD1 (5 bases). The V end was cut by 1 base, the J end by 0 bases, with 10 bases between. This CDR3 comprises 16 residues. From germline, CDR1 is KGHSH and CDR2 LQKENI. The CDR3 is CASSPQETVSGNTIYF. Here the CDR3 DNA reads TGTGCCAGCTCACCACAAGAGACAGTCTCTGGAAACACCATATATTTT.

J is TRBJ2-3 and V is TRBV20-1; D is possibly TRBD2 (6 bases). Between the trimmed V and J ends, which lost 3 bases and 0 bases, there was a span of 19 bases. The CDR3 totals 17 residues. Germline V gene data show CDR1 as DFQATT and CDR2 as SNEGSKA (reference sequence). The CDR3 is CSARGGSGNPSTDTQYF. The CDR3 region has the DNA TGCAGTGCTAGGGGGGGTAGCGGCAACCCTAGCACAGATACGCAGTATTTT.

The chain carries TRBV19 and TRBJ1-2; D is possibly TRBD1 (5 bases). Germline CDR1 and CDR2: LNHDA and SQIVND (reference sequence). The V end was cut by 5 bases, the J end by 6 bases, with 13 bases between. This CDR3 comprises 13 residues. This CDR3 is CASSGGGTDGYTF. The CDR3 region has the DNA TGTGCCAGTAGTGGCGGGGGGACGGATGGCTACACCTTC.

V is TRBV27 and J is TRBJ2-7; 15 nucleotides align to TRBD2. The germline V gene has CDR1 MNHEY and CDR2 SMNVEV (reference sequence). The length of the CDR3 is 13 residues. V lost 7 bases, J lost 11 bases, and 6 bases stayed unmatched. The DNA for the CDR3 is TGTGCCAGCACCGGACTAGCGGGAGGGCCAGAGTACTTC. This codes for CASTGLAGGPEYF.

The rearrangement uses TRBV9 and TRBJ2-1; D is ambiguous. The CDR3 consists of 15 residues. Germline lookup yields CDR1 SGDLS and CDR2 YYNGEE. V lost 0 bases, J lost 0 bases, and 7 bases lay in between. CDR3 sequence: CASSVGQSSYNEQFF. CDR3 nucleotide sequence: TGTGCCAGCAGCGTAGGCCAAAGCTCCTACAATGAGCAGTTCTTC.

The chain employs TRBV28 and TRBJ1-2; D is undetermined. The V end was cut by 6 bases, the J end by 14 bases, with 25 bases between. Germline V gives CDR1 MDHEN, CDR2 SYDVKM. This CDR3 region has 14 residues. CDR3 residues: CASSPSYTDRARTF. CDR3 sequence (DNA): TGTGCCAGCAGCCCTTCATATACGGACCGCGCGCGTACCTTC.